This TCR beta chain appears in the sequencing data of a study of blood T cells in healthy people across ages. The CDR3 consists of 15 residues. V lost 5 bases to trimming and J lost 3 bases, with 16 bases between them. CDR1 is SGHVS and CDR2 is FQNEAQ in the germline V gene. A J-beta primer mix and a sample-barcoded 5' primer were used in a second PCR of about 7 to 12 cycles. Researchers report that a template-switch adaptor with 12 random nucleotides tagged each cDNA molecule. MiXCR, applied by TCRdb to the 5' RACE reads, yields one record per CDR3 protein. The sample contains 730,000 or so distinct CDR3 sequences, 40% to 50% of which appear only once.

This clonotype originated in an elderly man in good health. The sample consisted of blood. This chain joins TRBV7-8 and TRBJ1-1, with D possibly TRBD1 on 6 matching bases. The CDR3 DNA reads TGTGCCAGCAGCCCTGTACAGGGAAGGGACACTGAAGCTTTCTTT. Encoded protein: CASSPVQGRDTEAFF.